The clone carrying this T cell receptor beta chain was counted ten times or more. Its antigen is unknown. Trimming left V 8 bases short and J 2 bases short, with 15 bases between. The CDR3 loop spans 14 amino acids. Germline loops: CDR1 ENHRY, CDR2 SYGVKD. Construction of TCR beta libraries was performed using quantitative 5'-RACE with molecular barcodes. Each CDR3 protein gets one entry after TCRdb re-called the 5' RACE reads with MiXCR. This table has more than 300,000 distinct CDR3 sequences, approximately 8.2% appearing once. These data belong to a study of CD8 T cells in ankylosing spondylitis. Study-wide points: Matched ankylosing spondylitis synovial fluid reportedly contained a significantly enriched population of disease-linked clones. In peripheral blood, disease-linked CD8+ clones occurred at relatively low frequencies. Made up of 7 to 9 highly homologous variants, a TCR beta motif appeared characteristic of ankylosing spondylitis blood.

The sequenced material came from blood, either unsorted or a sorted T cell fraction (not recorded which). This chain connects TRBV10-3 to TRBJ2-5; weak D call: TRBD1 (6 bases). The sequence derives from a male donor with ankylosing spondylitis. In DNA, the CDR3 is TGTGCCATCTCATCGTCAGGGGAGCAAGAGACCCAGTACTTC. This translates into CAISSSGEQETQYF.